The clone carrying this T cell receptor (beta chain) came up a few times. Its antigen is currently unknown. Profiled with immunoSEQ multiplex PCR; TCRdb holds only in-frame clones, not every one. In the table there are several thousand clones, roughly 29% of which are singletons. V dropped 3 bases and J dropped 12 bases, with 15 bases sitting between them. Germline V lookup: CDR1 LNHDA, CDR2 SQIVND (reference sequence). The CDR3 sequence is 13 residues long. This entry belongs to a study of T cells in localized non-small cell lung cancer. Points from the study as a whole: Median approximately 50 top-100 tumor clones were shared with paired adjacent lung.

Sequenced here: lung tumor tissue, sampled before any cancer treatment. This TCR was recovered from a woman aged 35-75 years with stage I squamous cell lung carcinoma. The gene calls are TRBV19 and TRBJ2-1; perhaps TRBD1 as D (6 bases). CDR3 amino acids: CASSINDRPAQFF. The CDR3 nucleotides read TGTGCCAGTAGTATTAATGACAGGCCGGCGCAGTTCTTC.